This TCR beta chain was sequenced during a study of T cell repertoires in cytomegalovirus infection. About the study: HLA-C-restricted CMV epitopes, recently identified, and well-studied HLA-B-restricted ones were used by the study. Matching HLA type and CMV infection were both indicated by public TCR beta signatures.

Remarks on this clonotype: What it recognizes is unknown.

CDR3 length equals 16 residues. V was clipped by 0 bases and J by 8 bases; unmatched bases: 10. Germline loops: CDR1 MGHRA, CDR2 YSYEKL. General study results and limits: HLA-C-restricted CMV-specific TCR beta clonotypes prevailed in the ex vivo response.

TCRdb used MiXCR to reprocess the reads, holding one entry per CDR3 protein. The sample lists around 140,000 distinct CDR3 sequences; around 32% were seen once. The sequencing used CD8+ T cells from cultured PBMCs, collected from culture after CMV antigen stimulation. J is TRBJ2-1 and V is TRBV4-1; 7 nucleotides align to TRBD1. The source is a human donor in good health (CMV status not recorded). Some clones in this sample may be carry-over from other donors' samples. The CDR3 protein is CASSQDVEQGWYEQFF. Written as DNA, the CDR3 is TGCGCCAGCAGCCAAGATGTGGAACAGGGGTGGTATGAGCAGTTCTTC.